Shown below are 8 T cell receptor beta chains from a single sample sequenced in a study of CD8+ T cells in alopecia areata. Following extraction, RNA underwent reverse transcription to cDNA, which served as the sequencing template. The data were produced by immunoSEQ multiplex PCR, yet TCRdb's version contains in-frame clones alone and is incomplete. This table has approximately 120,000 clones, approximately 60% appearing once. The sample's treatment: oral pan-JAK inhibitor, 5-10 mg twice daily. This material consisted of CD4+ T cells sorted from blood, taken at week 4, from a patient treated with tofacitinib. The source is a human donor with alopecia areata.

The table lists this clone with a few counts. The CDR3, as DNA: TGTGCCAGCAGCTTAACGGCTAACAGGGCGGGCACTGAAGCTTTCTTT. Protein product: CASSLTANRAGTEAFF. The rearrangement joins TRBV7-3 to TRBJ1-1; perhaps TRBD1 as D (6 bases). This CDR3 is 16 amino acids long. Germline CDR1 and CDR2: SGHTA and FQGTGA. Trimming pared 0 bases from V and 4 bases from J, leaving 15 bases between.

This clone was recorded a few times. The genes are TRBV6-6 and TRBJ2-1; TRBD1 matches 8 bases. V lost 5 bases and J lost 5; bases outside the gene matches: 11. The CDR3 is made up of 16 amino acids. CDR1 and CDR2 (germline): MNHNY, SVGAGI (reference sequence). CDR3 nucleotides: TGTGCCAGCAGTCCCGTGACAGGGGTATCAAACAATGAGCAGTTCTTC. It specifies CASSPVTGVSNNEQFF.

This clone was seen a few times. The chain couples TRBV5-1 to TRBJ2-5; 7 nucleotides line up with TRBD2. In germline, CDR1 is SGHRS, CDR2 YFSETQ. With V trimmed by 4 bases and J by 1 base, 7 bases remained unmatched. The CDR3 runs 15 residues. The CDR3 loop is CASSTLGGSQETQYF. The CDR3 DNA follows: TGCGCCAGCAGCACGTTGGGAGGGTCCCAAGAGACCCAGTACTTC.

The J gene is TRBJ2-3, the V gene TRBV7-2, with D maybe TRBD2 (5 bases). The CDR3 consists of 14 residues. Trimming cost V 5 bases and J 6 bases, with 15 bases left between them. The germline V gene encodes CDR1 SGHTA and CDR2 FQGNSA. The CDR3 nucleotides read TGTGCCAGCAGCGTAACTCGTCCGGGGGATACGCAGTATTTT. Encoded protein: CASSVTRPGDTQYF. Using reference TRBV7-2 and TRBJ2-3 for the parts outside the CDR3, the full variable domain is GAGVSQSPSNKVTEKGKDVELRCDPISGHTALYWYRQSLGQGLEFLIYFQGNSAPDKSGLPSDRFSAERTGGSVSTLTIQRTQQEDSAVYLCASSVTRPGDTQYFGPGTRLTVL.

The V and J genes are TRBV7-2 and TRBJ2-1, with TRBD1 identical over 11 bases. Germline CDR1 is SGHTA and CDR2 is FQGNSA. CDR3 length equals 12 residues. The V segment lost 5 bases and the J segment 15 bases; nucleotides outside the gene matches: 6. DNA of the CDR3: TGTGCCAGCAGCCCCGGGACAGGGGGAATGTTCTTC. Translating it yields CASSPGTGGMFF.

The CDR3 DNA follows: TGTGCCAGCAGCTTAGGAACCAATCAGCCCCAGCATTTT. Encoded protein: CASSLGTNQPQHF. The chain combines TRBV7-2 with TRBJ1-5; D remains unclear. Germline-derived CDR1 and CDR2 are SGHTA and FQGNSA. V lost 1 base, J lost 3 bases, and 4 bases lay in between. The CDR3 totals 13 residues.

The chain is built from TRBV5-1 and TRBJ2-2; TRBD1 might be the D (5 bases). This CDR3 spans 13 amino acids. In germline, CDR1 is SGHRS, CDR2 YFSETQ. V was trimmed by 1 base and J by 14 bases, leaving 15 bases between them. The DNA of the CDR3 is TGCGCCAGCAGCTTGATTGTACAGGAAGATCTGTTTTTT. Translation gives CASSLIVQEDLFF. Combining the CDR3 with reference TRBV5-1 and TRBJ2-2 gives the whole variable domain KAGVTQTPRYLIKTRGQQVTLSCSPISGHRSVSWYQQTPGQGLQFLFEYFSETQRNKGNFPGRFSGRQFSNSRSEMNVSTLELGDSALYLCASSLIVQEDLFFGEGSRLTVL.

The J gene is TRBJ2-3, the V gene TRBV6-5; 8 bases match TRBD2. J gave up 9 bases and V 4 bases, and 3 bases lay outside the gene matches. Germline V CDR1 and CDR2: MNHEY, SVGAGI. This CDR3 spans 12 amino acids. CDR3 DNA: TGTGCCAGCAGTTCTAGCGGGTCGACGCAGTATTTT. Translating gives CASSSSGSTQYF.